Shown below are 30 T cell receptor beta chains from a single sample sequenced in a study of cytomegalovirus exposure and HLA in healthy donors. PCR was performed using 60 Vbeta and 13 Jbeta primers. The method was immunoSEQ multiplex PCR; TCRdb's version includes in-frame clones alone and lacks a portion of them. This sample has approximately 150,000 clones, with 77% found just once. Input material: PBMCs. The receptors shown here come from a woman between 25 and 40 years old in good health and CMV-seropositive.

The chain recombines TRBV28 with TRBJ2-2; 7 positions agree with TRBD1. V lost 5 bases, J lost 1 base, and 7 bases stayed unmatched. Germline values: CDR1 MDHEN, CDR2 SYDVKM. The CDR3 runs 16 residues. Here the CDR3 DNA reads TGTGCCAGCAGTAGCCCGGGACAGCTGAACACCGGGGAGCTGTTTTTT. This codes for CASSSPGQLNTGELFF.

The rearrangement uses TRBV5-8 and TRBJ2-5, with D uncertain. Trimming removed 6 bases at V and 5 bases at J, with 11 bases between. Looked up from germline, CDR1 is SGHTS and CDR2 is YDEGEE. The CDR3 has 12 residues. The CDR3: CASKGWRETQYF. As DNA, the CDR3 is TGTGCCAGCAAAGGATGGCGGGAGACCCAGTACTTC.

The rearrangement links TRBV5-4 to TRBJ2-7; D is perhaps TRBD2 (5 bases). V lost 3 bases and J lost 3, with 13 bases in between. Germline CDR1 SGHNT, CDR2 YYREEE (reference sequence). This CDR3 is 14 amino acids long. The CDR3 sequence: CASSSEGESYEQYF. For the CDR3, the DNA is TGTGCCAGCAGCTCAGAGGGTGAAAGCTACGAGCAGTACTTC.

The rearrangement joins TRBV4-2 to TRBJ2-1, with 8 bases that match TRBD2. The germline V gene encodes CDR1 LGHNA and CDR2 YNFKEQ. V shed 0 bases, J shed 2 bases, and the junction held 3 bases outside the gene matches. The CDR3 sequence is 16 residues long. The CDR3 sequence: CASSQEGSGAYNEQFF. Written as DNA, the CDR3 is TGTGCCAGCAGCCAAGAGGGTAGCGGGGCCTACAATGAGCAGTTCTTC.

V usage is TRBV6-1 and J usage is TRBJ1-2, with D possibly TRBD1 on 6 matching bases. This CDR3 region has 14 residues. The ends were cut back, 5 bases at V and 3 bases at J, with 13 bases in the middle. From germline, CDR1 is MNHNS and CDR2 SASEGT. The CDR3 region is CASSFLRQDYGYTF. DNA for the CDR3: TGTGCCAGCAGTTTCTTAAGACAGGACTATGGCTACACCTTC.

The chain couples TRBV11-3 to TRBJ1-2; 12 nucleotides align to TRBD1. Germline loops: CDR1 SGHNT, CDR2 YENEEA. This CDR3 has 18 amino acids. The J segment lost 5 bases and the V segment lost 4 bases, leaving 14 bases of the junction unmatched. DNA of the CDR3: TGTGCCAGCAGCTGGAGGGGGACAGGGGGCGCAGAGGGATATGGCTACACCTTC. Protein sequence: CASSWRGTGGAEGYGYTF. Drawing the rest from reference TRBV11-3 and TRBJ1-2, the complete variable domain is EAGVVQSPRYKIIEKKQPVAFWCNPISGHNTLYWYLQNLGQGPELLIRYENEEAVDDSQLPKDRFSAERLKGVDSTLKIQPAELGDSAVYLCASSWRGTGGAEGYGYTFGSGTRLTVV.

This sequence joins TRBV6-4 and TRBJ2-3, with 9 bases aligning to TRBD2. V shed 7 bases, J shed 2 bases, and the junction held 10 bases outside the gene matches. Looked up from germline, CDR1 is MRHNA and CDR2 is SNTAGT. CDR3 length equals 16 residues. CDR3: CASTPASGRPTDTQYF. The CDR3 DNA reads TGTGCCAGCACCCCAGCAAGCGGGAGGCCCACAGATACGCAGTATTTT.

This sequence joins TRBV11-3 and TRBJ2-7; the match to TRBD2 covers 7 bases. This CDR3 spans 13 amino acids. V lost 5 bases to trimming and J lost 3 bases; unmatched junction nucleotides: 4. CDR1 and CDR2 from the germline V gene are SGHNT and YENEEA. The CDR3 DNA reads TGTGCCAGCAGCGGGCGGGAGCTCTACGAGCAGTACTTC. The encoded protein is CASSGRELYEQYF.

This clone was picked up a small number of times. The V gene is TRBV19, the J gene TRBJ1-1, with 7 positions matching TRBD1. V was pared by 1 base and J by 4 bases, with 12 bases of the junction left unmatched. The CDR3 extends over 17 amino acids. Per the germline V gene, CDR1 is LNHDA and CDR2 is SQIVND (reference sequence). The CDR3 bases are TGTGCCAGTAGTATAGGATATGACAGGGTATCAGGCACTGAAGCTTTCTTT. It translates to CASSIGYDRVSGTEAFF.

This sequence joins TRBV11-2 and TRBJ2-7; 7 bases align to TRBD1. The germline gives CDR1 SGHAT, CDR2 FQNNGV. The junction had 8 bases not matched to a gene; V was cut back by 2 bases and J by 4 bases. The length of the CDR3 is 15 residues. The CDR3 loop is CASSLMARGPYEQYF. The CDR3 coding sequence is TGTGCCAGCAGCTTAATGGCTAGGGGGCCTTACGAGCAGTACTTC.

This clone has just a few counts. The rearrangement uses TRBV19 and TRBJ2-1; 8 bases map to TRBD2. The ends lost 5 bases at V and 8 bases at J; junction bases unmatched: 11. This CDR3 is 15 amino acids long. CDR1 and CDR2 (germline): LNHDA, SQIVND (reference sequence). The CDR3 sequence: CASSPPVGREDEQFF. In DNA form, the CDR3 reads TGTGCCAGTAGTCCCCCCGTTGGGCGGGAGGATGAGCAGTTCTTC. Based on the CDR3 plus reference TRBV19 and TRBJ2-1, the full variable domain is DGGITQSPKYLFRKEGQNVTLSCEQNLNHDAMYWYRQDPGQGLRLIYYSQIVNDFQKGDIAEGYSVSREKKESFPLTVTSAQKNPTAFYLCASSPPVGREDEQFFGPGTRLTVL.

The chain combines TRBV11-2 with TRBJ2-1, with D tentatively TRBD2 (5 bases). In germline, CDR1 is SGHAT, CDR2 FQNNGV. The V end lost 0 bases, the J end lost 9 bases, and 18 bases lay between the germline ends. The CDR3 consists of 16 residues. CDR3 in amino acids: CASSLDLLGSTIEQFF. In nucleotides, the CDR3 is TGTGCCAGCAGCTTAGATCTTCTAGGGAGTACAATTGAGCAGTTCTTC.

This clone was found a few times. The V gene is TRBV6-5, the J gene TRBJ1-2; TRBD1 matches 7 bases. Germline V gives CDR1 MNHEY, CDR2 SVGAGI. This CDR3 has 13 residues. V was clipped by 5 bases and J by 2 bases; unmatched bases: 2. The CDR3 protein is CASSQGVNYGYTF. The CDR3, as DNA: TGTGCCAGCAGTCAGGGGGTCAACTATGGCTACACCTTC.

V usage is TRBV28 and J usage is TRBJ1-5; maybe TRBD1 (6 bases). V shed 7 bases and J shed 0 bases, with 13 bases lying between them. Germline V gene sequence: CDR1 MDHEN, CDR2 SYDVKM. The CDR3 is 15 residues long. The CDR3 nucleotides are TGTGCCAGCAAGACCACAGGGCCTAGCAATCAGCCCCAGCATTTT. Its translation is CASKTTGPSNQPQHF. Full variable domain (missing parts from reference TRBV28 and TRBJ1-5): DVKVTQSSRYLVKRTGEKVFLECVQDMDHENMFWYRQDPGLGLRLIYFSYDVKMKEKGDIPEGYSVSREKKERFSLILESASTNQTSMYLCASKTTGPSNQPQHFGDGTRLSIL.

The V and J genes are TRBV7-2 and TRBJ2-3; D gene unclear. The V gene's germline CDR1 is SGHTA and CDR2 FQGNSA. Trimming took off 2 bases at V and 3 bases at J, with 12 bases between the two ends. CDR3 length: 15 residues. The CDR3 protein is CASSLFPTATDTQYF. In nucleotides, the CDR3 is TGTGCCAGCAGCTTATTTCCTACTGCGACAGATACGCAGTATTTT.

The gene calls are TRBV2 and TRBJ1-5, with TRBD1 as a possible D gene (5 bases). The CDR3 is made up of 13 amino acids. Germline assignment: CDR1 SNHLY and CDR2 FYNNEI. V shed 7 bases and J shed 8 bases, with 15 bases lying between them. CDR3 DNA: TGTGCCAGCAATGGACAAGGCTGGGAGCCCCAGCATTTT. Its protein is CASNGQGWEPQHF. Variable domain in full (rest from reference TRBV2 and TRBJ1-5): EPEVTQTPSHQVTQMGQEVILRCVPISNHLYFYWYRQILGQKVEFLVSFYNNEISEKSEIFDDQFSVERPDGSNFTLKIRSTKLEDSAMYFCASNGQGWEPQHFGDGTRLSIL.

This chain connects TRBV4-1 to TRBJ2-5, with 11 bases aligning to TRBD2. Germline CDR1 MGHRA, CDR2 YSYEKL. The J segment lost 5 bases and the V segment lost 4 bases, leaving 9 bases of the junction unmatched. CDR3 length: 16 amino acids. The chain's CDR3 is CASSRILAGDWETQYF. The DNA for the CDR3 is TGCGCCAGCAGCCGAATACTAGCGGGAGACTGGGAGACCCAGTACTTC.

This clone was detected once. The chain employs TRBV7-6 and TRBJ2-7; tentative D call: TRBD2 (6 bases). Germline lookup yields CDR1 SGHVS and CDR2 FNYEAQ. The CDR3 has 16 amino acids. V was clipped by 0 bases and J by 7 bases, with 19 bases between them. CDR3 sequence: CASSLAPDYISSEQYF. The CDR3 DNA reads TGTGCCAGCAGCTTAGCGCCGGACTATATATCCTCGGAGCAGTACTTC.

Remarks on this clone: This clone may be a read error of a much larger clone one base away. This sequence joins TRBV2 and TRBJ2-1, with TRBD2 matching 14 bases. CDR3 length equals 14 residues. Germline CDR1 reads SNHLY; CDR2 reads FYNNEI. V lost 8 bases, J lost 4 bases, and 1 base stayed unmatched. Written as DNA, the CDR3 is TGTGCCAGCGGGACTAGCGGGAGTTACAATGAGCAGTTCTTC. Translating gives CASGTSGSYNEQFF.

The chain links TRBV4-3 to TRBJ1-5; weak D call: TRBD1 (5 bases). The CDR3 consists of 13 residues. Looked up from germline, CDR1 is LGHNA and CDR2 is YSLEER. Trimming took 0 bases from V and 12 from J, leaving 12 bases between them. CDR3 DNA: TGCGCCAGCAGCCAAGATAGGGGCTTCAGCCAGCATTTT. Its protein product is CASSQDRGFSQHF.

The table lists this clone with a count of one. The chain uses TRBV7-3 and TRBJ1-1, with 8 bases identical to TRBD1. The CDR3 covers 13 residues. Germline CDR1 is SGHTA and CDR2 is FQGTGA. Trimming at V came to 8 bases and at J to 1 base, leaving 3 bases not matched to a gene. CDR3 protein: CASGQGRNTEAFF. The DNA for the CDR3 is TGTGCCAGCGGACAGGGCCGGAACACTGAAGCTTTCTTT.

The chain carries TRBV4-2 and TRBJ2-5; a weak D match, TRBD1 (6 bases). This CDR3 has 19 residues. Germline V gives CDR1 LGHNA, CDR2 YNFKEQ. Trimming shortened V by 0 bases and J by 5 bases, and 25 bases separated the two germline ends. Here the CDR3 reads CASSQEEGWGQGKGETQYF. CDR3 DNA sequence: TGTGCCAGCAGCCAAGAAGAAGGCTGGGGGCAGGGGAAGGGGGAGACCCAGTACTTC.

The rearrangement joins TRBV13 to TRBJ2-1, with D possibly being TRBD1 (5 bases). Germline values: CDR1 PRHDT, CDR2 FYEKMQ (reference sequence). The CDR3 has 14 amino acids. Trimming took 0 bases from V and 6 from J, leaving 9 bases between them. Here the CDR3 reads CASSLGYRSNEQFF. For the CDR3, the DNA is TGTGCCAGCAGCTTAGGCTACAGGAGCAATGAGCAGTTCTTC.

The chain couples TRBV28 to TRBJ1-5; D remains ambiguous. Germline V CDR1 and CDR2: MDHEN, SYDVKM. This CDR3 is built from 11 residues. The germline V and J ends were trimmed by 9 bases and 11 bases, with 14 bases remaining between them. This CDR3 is CASGGPEAQHF. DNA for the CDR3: TGTGCCAGTGGAGGTCCTGAGGCCCAGCATTTT. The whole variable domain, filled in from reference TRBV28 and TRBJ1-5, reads DVKVTQSSRYLVKRTGEKVFLECVQDMDHENMFWYRQDPGLGLRLIYFSYDVKMKEKGDIPEGYSVSREKKERFSLILESASTNQTSMYLCASGGPEAQHFGDGTRLSIL.

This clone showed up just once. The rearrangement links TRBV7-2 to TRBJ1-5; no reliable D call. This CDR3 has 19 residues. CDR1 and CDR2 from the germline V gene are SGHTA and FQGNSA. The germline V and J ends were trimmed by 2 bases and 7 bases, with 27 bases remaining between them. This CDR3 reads CASSLTFRRGLSRIQPQHF. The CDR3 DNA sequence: TGTGCCAGCAGCTTAACGTTTCGACGGGGTTTAAGCCGTATACAGCCCCAGCATTTT. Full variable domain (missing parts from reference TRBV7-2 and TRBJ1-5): GAGVSQSPSNKVTEKGKDVELRCDPISGHTALYWYRQSLGQGLEFLIYFQGNSAPDKSGLPSDRFSAERTGGSVSTLTIQRTQQEDSAVYLCASSLTFRRGLSRIQPQHFGDGTRLSIL.

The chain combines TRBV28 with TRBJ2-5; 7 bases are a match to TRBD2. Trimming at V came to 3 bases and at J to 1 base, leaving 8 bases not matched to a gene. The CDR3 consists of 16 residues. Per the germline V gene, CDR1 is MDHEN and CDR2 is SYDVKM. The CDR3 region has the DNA TGTGCCAGCAGTTTGTACGCGGGAGCCATCCAAGAGACCCAGTACTTC. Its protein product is CASSLYAGAIQETQYF.

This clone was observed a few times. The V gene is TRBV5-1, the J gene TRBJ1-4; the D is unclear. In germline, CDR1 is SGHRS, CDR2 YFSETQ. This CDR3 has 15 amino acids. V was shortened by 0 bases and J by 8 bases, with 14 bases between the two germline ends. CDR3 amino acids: CASSLATGGLEKLFF. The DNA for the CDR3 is TGCGCCAGCAGCTTGGCGACGGGCGGGTTAGAAAAACTGTTTTTT.

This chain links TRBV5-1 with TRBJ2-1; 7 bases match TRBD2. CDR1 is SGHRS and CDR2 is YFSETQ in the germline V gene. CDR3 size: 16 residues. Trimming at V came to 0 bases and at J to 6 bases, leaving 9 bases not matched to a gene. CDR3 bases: TGCGCCAGCAGCTTGGACGCCTCCCCGGGAGGCAATGAGCAGTTCTTC. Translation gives CASSLDASPGGNEQFF.

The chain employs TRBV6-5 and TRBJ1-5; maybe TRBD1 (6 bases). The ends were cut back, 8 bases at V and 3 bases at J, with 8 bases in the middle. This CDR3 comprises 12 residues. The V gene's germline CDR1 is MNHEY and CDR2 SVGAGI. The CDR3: CASRQDNQPQHF. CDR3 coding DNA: TGTGCCAGCCGACAGGACAATCAGCCCCAGCATTTT.

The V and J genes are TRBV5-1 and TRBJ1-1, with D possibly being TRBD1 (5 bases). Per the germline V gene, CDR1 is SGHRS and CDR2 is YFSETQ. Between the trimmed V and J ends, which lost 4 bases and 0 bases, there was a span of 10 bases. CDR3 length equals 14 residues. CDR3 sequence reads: CASSPTDLNTEAFF. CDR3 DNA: TGCGCCAGCAGCCCGACAGATTTGAACACTGAAGCTTTCTTT.